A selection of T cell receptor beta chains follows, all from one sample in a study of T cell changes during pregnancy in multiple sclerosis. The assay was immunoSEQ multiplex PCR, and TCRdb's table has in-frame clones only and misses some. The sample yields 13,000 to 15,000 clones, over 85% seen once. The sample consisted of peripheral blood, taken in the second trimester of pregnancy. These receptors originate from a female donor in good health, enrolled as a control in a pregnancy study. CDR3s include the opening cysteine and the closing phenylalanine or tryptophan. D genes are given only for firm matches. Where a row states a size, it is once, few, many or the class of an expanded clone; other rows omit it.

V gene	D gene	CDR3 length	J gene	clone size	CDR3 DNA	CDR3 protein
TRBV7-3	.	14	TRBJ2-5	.	TGTGCCAGCAGCTTGAGCGGTAACCAAGAGACCCAGTACTTC	CASSLSGNQETQYF
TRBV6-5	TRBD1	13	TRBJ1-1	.	TGTGCCAGCAGTTATAACAGGGGGACTGAAGCTTTCTTT	CASSYNRGTEAFF
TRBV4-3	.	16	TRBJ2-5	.	TGCGCCAGCAGCCAAGATCAGGGTGGCGGACCGGAGACCCAGTACTTC	CASSQDQGGGPETQYF
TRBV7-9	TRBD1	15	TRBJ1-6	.	TGTGCCAGCAGCTCGGGGACAGACCATAATTCACCCCTCCACTTT	CASSSGTDHNSPLHF
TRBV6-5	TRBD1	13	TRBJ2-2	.	TGTGCCACCAAAGTCCCAGGGGGAGGGGAGCTGTTTTTT	CATKVPGGGELFF
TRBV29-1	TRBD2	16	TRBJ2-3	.	TGCAGCGTGGCTGGGACTAGCGGGGGGAGCACAGATACGCAGTATTTT	CSVAGTSGGSTDTQYF
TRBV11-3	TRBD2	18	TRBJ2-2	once	TGTGCCAGCAGCCTGGGGGCTAGCGGGAGGGCGTACACCGGGGAGCTGTTTTTT	CASSLGASGRAYTGELFF
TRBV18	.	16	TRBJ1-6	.	TGTGCCAGCTCACCAGAGGGAAACTCCTATAATTCACCCCTCCACTTT	CASSPEGNSYNSPLHF
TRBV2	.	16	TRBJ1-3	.	TGTGCCAGCAGTGAAGGGCGGGGGGGGACTGGAAACACCATATATTTT	CASSEGRGGTGNTIYF
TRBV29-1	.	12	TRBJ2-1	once	TGCAGCGTAGAAAAAGTCGGGAGTGAGCAGTTCTTC	CSVEKVGSEQFF
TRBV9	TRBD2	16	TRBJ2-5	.	TGTGCCAGCAGCGTCGGACTAGCGGGGGGCCATCGGACCCAGTACTTC	CASSVGLAGGHRTQYF
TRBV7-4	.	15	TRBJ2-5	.	TGTGCCAGCAGCTTGGGCTGGCACACTCAAGAGACCCAGTACTTC	CASSLGWHTQETQYF
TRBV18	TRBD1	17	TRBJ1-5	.	TGTGCCAGCTCACCTGAGACAGGGGGCGGAAGCAATCAGCCCCAGCATTTT	CASSPETGGGSNQPQHF
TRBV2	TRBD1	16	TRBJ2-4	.	TGTGCCAGCAGACTTACTGGCCGGACAGGGGGTGACATTCAGTACTTC	CASRLTGRTGGDIQYF
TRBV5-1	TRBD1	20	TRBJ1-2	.	TGCGCCAGCAGCTTGGCCTTAGACGGACAGGTTTCCCTAGGAGTGGATGGCTACACCTTC	CASSLALDGQVSLGVDGYTF
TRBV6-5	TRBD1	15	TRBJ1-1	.	TGTGCCAGCATTGATGTGACAGGGGGCCTCTATGAAGCTTTCTTT	CASIDVTGGLYEAFF
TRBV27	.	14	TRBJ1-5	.	TGTGCCAGCAGTGGGAACAGGGGCAATCAGCCCCAGCATTTT	CASSGNRGNQPQHF
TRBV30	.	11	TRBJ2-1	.	TGTGCCTGGTCGACAGGTAACGAGCAGTTCTTC	CAWSTGNEQFF
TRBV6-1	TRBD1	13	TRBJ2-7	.	TGTGCCAGCAGTGTGGACAGGGCCTACGAGCAGTACTTC	CASSVDRAYEQYF
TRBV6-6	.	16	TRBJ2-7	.	TGTGCCAGCAGTTACTCGAGTCCAGGGGCCTCCTACGAGCAGTACTTC	CASSYSSPGASYEQYF
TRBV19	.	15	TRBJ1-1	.	TGTGCCAGTAGTATAGGACCTTGGGGAGGACCTGAAGCTTTCTTT	CASSIGPWGGPEAFF
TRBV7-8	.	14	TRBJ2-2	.	TGTGCCAGCAGCTTAGCCGACACACAAGGGGAGCTGTTTTTT	CASSLADTQGELFF
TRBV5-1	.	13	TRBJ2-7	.	TGCGCCAGCAGCATTACTTTCTCCTACGAGCAGTACTTC	CASSITFSYEQYF
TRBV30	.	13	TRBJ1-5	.	TGTGCCTGGAGTTCCACACGATATCAGCCCCAGCATTTT	CAWSSTRYQPQHF
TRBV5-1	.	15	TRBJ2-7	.	TGCGCCAGCAGCCGCACGGACTCGGCTCGAGACGAGCAGTACTTC	CASSRTDSARDEQYF
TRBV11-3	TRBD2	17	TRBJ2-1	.	TGTGCCAGCAGCCCCCCCCGGAGGAGCGGGGATTACAATGAGCAGTTCTTC	CASSPPRRSGDYNEQFF
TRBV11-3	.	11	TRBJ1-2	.	TGTGCCAGCAGCTTCGGGAATCAGCCCACCTTC	CASSFGNQPTF
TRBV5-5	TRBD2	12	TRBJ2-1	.	TGTGCCAGCAGCAGGGAGGGCAATGAGCAGTTCTTC	CASSREGNEQFF
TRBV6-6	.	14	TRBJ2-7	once	TGTGCCAGCAGCTATGGATACCAGGTCTACGAGCAGTACTTC	CASSYGYQVYEQYF
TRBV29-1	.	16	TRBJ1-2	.	TGCAGCGTTGAAGATCTACTAACAGGGTACGACTATGGCTACACCTTC	CSVEDLLTGYDYGYTF
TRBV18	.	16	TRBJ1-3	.	TGTGCCAGCTCACCACGAGGGGGTTTGGCTGGAAACACCATATATTTT	CASSPRGGLAGNTIYF
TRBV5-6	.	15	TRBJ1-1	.	TGTGCCAGCAGCTGGGAACAGGTATTGAGCACTGAAGCTTTCTTT	CASSWEQVLSTEAFF
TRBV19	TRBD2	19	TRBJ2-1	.	TGTGCCAGTAGTATAACGTCTAGCGGGAGTACTGTTCCCTACAATGAGCAGTTCTTC	CASSITSSGSTVPYNEQFF
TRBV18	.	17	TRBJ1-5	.	TGTGCCAGCTCACCCATCTCAGACAGGACTAGCAATCAGCCCCAGCATTTT	CASSPISDRTSNQPQHF